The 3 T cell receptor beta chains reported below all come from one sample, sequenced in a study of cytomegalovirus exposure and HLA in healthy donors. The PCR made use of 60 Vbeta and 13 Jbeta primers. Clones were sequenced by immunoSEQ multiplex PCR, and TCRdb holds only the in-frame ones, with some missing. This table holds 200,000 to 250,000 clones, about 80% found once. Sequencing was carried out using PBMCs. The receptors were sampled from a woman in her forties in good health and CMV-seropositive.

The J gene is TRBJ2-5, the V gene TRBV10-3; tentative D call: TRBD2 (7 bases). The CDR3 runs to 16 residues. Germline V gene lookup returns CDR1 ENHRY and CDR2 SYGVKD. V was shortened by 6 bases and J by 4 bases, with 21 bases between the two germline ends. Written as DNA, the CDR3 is TGTGCCATCAGAGGTAGACGGGGGGCGAGCCCAGAGACCCAGTACTTC. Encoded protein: CAIRGRRGASPETQYF.

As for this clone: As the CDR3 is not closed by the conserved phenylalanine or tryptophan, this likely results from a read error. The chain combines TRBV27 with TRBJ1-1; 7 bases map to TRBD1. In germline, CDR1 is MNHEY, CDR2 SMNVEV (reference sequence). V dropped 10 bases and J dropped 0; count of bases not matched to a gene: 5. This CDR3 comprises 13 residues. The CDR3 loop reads CAIQQGMNTEAFS. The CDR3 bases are TGTGCCATCCAACAGGGGATGAACACTGAAGCTTTCTCT.

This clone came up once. The CDR3 is CASSGGQGLGLEAFF. The CDR3 DNA sequence: TGTGCCAGCAGCGGGGGACAGGGCCTTGGTCTTGAAGCTTTCTTT. The chain recombines TRBV5-8 with TRBJ1-1; 9 positions match TRBD1. This CDR3 spans 15 amino acids. CDR1 is SGHTS and CDR2 is YDEGEE in the germline V gene. Germline trimming cut 4 bases from V and 7 bases from J; bases unmatched to any gene: 11.